These 6 T cell receptor beta chains share one sample of origin, sequenced in a study of shared clonotypes between healthy human individuals. Clones were sequenced by immunoSEQ multiplex PCR, and TCRdb holds only the in-frame ones, with some missing. The top ten hold about 1.8% of the sample, which has fewer than 850,000 clones, about two thirds seen once. Sequenced sample: memory CD4+ T cells sorted from blood. Regarding subset: CD45RA-negative fraction. Receptors originate from a woman in her twenties or thirties in good health.

This chain uses TRBV20-1 with TRBJ2-7; D is unresolved. The CDR3 has 11 residues. Germline CDR1 is DFQATT and CDR2 is SNEGSKA (reference sequence). V was pared by 6 bases and J by 3 bases, with 9 bases between. As DNA, the CDR3 is TGCAGTGCCTCGCCAGGCTACGAGCAGTACTTC. As protein: CSASPGYEQYF.

The gene calls are TRBV28 and TRBJ1-2, with 7 bases lining up with TRBD1. Germline assignment: CDR1 MDHEN and CDR2 SYDVKM. The V gene end was trimmed by 7 bases and the J gene end by 4 bases; junction bases not matched to a gene: 15. There are 16 residues in the CDR3. The CDR3 DNA reads TGTGCCAGCACCCAACCCCGGGACAGCTCTCCCTATGGCTACACCTTC. Translation gives CASTQPRDSSPYGYTF.

V gene TRBV28 combines with J gene TRBJ1-2; weak D call: TRBD1 (5 bases). Trimming removed 6 bases at V and 4 bases at J, with 15 bases between. The germline V gene has CDR1 MDHEN and CDR2 SYDVKM. CDR3 length equals 14 residues. The CDR3 reads CASRRPGLTYGYTF. CDR3 nucleotide sequence: TGTGCCAGCAGGCGACCGGGACTTACCTATGGCTACACCTTC.

For the CDR3, the DNA is TGTGCCAGCTCACAGGGGGCGAGCACTGAAGCTTTCTTT. Amino acids: CASSQGASTEAFF. The genes are TRBV18 and TRBJ1-1, with 7 bases lining up with TRBD1. The CDR3 totals 13 residues. The V gene's germline CDR1 is KGHSH and CDR2 LQKENI. The V gene end was trimmed by 4 bases and the J gene end by 4 bases; junction bases not matched to a gene: 3.

The rearrangement links TRBV28 to TRBJ1-5, with D unclear. The germline CDR1 and CDR2 sequences are MDHEN and SYDVKM. The CDR3 length is 15 residues. V was shortened by 7 bases and J by 2 bases, with 15 bases between the two germline ends. The CDR3 spells CASIPGHLGNQPQHF. CDR3 nucleotide sequence: TGTGCCAGCATCCCGGGTCACCTCGGCAATCAGCCCCAGCATTTT.

V and J are TRBV19 and TRBJ1-1; D gene uncertain. The CDR3 runs 14 residues. Germline loops: CDR1 LNHDA, CDR2 SQIVND (reference sequence). Deletions cut 7 bases from V and 2 bases from J, with 14 bases between. CDR3 residues: CASMIGSINTEAFF. Here the CDR3 DNA reads TGTGCCAGTATGATTGGGTCCATTAACACTGAAGCTTTCTTT.